This T cell receptor beta chain was captured by sequencing in a study of OX40 agonist ivuxolimab in advanced cancers. Study-wide results and limits: Also showing low normalized T-cell clonal expansion were some of the nonresponders. With doses of 0.1-3.0 mg/kg, partial responders showed among the lowest clonal expansion.

Concerning this clone itself: What it recognizes is unknown.

Excluded were patients having autoimmune disease history or systemic immunosuppression. Sequenced by immunoSEQ multiplex PCR; TCRdb stores in-frame clones only, minus some. Of about 40,000 clones listed, around 88% are singletons. From germline, CDR1 is LGHNA and CDR2 YNFKEQ. Unmatched junction bases numbered 17, after V lost 4 bases and J lost 3 bases. The CDR3 extends over 19 amino acids. This clonotype was obtained from an adult with an advanced solid tumor such as melanoma, head and neck, liver or kidney cancer. This sample comprised CD4+ or CD8+ T cells sorted from blood, obtained in a trial of the OX40 agonist ivuxolimab. This chain uses TRBV4-2 with TRBJ1-4, with 7 bases aligning to TRBD1. The CDR3 nucleotides are TGTGCCAGCAGCCCTCTTACGACCGGGACAGCCACCTCTAATGAAAAACTGTTTTTT. It specifies CASSPLTTGTATSNEKLFF.